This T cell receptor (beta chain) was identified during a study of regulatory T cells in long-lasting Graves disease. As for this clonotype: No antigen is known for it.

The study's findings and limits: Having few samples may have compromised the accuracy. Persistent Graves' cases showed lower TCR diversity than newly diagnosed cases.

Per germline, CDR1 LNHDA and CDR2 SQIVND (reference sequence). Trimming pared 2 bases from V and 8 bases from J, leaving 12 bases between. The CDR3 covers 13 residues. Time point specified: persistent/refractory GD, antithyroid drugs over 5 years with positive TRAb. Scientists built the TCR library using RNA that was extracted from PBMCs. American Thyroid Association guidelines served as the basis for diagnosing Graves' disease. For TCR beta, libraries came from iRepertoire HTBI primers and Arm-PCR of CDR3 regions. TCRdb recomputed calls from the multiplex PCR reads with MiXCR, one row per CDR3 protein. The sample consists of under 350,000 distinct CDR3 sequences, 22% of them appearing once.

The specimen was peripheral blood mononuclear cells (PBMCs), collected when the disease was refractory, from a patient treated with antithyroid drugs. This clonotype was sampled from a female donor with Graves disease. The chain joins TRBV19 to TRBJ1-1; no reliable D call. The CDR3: CASSILAGIEAFF. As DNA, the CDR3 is TGTGCCAGTAGTATATTAGCCGGCATCGAAGCTTTCTTT.